A single T cell receptor beta chain is shown here with its context. Its antigen is still unknown. CDR3 length: 15 residues. V dropped 6 bases and J dropped 7; count of bases not matched to a gene: 14. Per the germline V gene, CDR1 is MDHEN and CDR2 is SYDVKM. Documented treatment: approximately 11-day PBMC culture with coronavirus spike peptide pools or control peptides (ViraFEST assay). The data derive from a study of vaccination and CD4 T cells after COVID-19. Researchers used the Oncomine TCR Beta short-read assay to sequence DNA from cultured CD4+ T cells. From the PCR reads, TCRdb called clonotypes with MiXCR, one entry per CDR3 protein. This table holds 15,000 to 20,000 distinct CDR3 sequences, around 58% found once. The study, taken as a whole, reports: Early post-infection timepoints were missing, and relatively few convalescent patients were studied.

The chain recombines TRBV28 with TRBJ1-1; TRBD1 agrees at 7 bases. The source of this sequence is a human donor who had recovered from COVID-19. Sample: CD4+ T cells from blood, cultured in vitro. The CDR3 is CASSPPDRDGGEAFF. CDR3 DNA sequence: TGTGCCAGCAGCCCACCCGACAGGGACGGGGGTGAAGCTTTCTTT.